This T cell receptor (beta chain) was observed in a study of early T cells in non-severe SARS-CoV-2 infection. From the 5' RACE reads, TCRdb called clonotypes with MiXCR, one entry per CDR3 protein. The repertoire includes tens of thousands of distinct CDR3 sequences, roughly 7.9% of them detected once, and around 11% sits in the top ten. This clonotype has ten or more counts. The CDR3 runs 15 residues. In germline, CDR1 is ENHRY, CDR2 SYGVKD. V lost 4 bases and J 2 bases, leaving 12 bases between the germline ends. The chain has TRBV10-3 and TRBJ1-5, with D perhaps matching TRBD1 (6 bases). This receptor was obtained from an adult who was a healthcare worker with PCR-confirmed SARS-CoV-2 infection or an uninfected control (not recorded which). The sequenced sample was whole blood, obtained at baseline. The CDR3, as DNA: TGTGCCATCAGTGGGGGGCTTGAAGGCAATCAGCCCCAGCATTTT. Amino acids: CAISGGLEGNQPQHF.